These T cell receptor beta chains were read from a single sample in a study of graft-versus-host responses after intestinal transplantation. These receptors have no identified antigens. This table comes from immunoSEQ multiplex PCR, and its TCRdb copy is limited to in-frame clones, with some not included. The data hold roughly 90,000 clones, with 85% to 95% observed a single time. Source: unstimulated CD8+ T cells sorted from spleen or lymph node cells, taken before intestinal transplant. The receptors stem from a human donor who received an intestinal transplant. Both conserved end residues are part of each CDR3. The D gene is left open where the match is weak. The size field is filled for only some rows; it gives once, few, many or a size class.

clone_size j_call v_call d_call cdr3_aa cdr3_nt
. TRBJ2-1 TRBV5-6 . CASSLGGGTYNEQFF TGTGCCAGCAGCTTGGGTGGGGGGACCTACAATGAGCAGTTCTTC
. TRBJ1-2 TRBV2 . CASSEEDYGYTF TGTGCCAGCAGTGAAGAAGACTATGGCTACACCTTC
. TRBJ1-2 TRBV9 TRBD1 CASSVEGGTGENYGYTF TGTGCCAGCAGCGTAGAAGGGGGGACAGGGGAGAACTATGGCTACACCTTC
. TRBJ2-7 TRBV5-1 . CASSLENGQAYEQYF TGCGCCAGCAGCTTGGAAAACGGGCAGGCCTACGAGCAGTACTTC
. TRBJ2-7 TRBV7-9 . CASSPEGYEQYF TGTGCCAGCAGCCCCGAGGGCTACGAGCAGTACTTC
. TRBJ2-7 TRBV4-1 . CASSQDGSRAYEQYF TGCGCCAGCAGCCAAGATGGTTCGCGCGCCTACGAGCAGTACTTC
. TRBJ1-5 TRBV19 TRBD1 CASSRDRAVHVVNQPQHF TGTGCCAGTAGCCGGGACAGGGCAGTCCATGTAGTCAATCAGCCCCAGCATTTT
. TRBJ1-6 TRBV9 . CASSAGSGSPLHF TGTGCCAGCAGCGCAGGGTCCGGTTCACCCCTCCACTTT
once TRBJ2-5 TRBV27 . CASSFFQGETQYF TGTGCCAGCAGTTTCTTCCAGGGAGAGACCCAGTACTTC
. TRBJ1-2 TRBV29-1 . CSVRQFMGGYTF TGCAGCGTTCGACAGTTTATGGGAGGCTACACCTTC
. TRBJ2-5 TRBV9 . CASSTPGPQETQYF TGTGCCAGCAGCACCCCGGGGCCCCAAGAGACCCAGTACTTC
. TRBJ2-2 TRBV25-1 . CASSVGTGELFF TGTGCCAGCAGTGTGGGGACAGGGGAGCTGTTTTTT
. TRBJ2-1 TRBV10-1 TRBD2 CASSEGWGRAQFF TGCGCCAGCAGTGAGGGTTGGGGGAGGGCGCAGTTCTTC
. TRBJ2-5 TRBV4-1 . CASSLQGPQETQYF TGCGCCAGCAGCCTGCAGGGTCCCCAAGAGACCCAGTACTTC
once TRBJ1-4 TRBV6-5 . CASSWGRDEKLFF TGTGCCAGCAGTTGGGGCAGGGATGAAAAACTGTTTTTT
. TRBJ2-2 TRBV7-6 . CASSLVTPPGELFF TGTGCCAGCAGCTTAGTGACTCCCCCCGGGGAGCTGTTTTTT
. TRBJ1-2 TRBV2 . CASSGGGGYGYTF TGTGCCAGCAGTGGGGGCGGGGGTTATGGCTACACCTTC
. TRBJ1-3 TRBV5-1 . CASSLVQGNTIYF TGTGCCAGCAGCTTGGTACAGGGAAACACCATATATTTT
few TRBJ1-6 TRBV28 . CASRGRGSPLHF TGTGCCAGCAGGGGTAGGGGTTCACCCCTCCACTTT
. TRBJ2-7 TRBV9 TRBD2 CASSDRLAGELYEQYF TGTGCCAGCAGCGACAGACTAGCGGGAGAACTCTACGAGCAGTACTTC
once TRBJ2-2 TRBV11-2 TRBD1 CASSRLGQGRTGELFF TGTGCCAGCAGCCGACTGGGACAGGGGAGGACCGGGGAGCTGTTTTTT
. TRBJ1-1 TRBV6-1 . CASSERGVQGPNTEAFF TGTGCCAGCAGTGAAAGAGGGGTACAGGGACCTAACACTGAAGCTTTCTTT
. TRBJ2-3 TRBV6-6 . CASSFIAYTQYF TGTGCCAGCAGTTTCATTGCGTATACGCAGTATTTT
. TRBJ2-3 TRBV9 . CASSPSGPGTDTQYF TGTGCCAGCAGCCCCTCCGGGCCCGGCACAGATACGCAGTATTTT
. TRBJ2-5 TRBV7-2 . CASSGGPGTGQETQYF TGTGCCAGCAGTGGAGGGCCAGGGACGGGGCAAGAGACCCAGTACTTC
. TRBJ2-7 TRBV21-1 . CASSQDRQAYEQYF TGTGCCAGCAGCCAAGACAGGCAAGCTTACGAGCAGTACTTC
. TRBJ1-5 TRBV5-6 . CASSLGSDQPQHF TGTGCCAGCAGCTTGGGGTCGGATCAGCCCCAGCATTTT
. TRBJ2-7 TRBV12-5 . CASGLDPQGLDEQYF TGTGCTAGTGGTTTAGACCCACAGGGTCTCGACGAGCAGTACTTC
. TRBJ2-7 TRBV7-6 . CASSQTQDSYEQYF TGTGCCAGCAGCCAGACACAGGACTCCTACGAGCAGTACTTC
. TRBJ2-7 TRBV5-6 . CASSYDPYEQYF TGTGCCAGCAGCTACGACCCTTACGAGCAGTACTTC
. TRBJ2-5 TRBV13 . CASSLDGQETQYF TGTGCCAGCAGCTTAGACGGGCAAGAGACCCAGTACTTC
. TRBJ2-3 TRBV2 . CASREVADTQYF TGTGCCAGCAGGGAGGTGGCAGATACGCAGTATTTT
. TRBJ2-7 TRBV4-2 . CASSQVVWTPAYEQYF TGTGCCAGCAGCCAAGTGGTCTGGACGCCGGCGTACGAGCAGTACTTC
. TRBJ2-3 TRBV29-1 TRBD2 CSVSGTSGRWGTDTQYF TGCAGCGTTTCCGGGACTAGCGGGAGATGGGGCACAGATACGCAGTATTTT
. TRBJ2-1 TRBV4-1 TRBD2 CASSQDRAGGHYNEQFF TGCGCCAGCAGCCAAGACCGAGCGGGGGGGCACTACAATGAGCAGTTCTTC
. TRBJ2-7 TRBV2 . CASMGNWDSYEQYF TGTGCCAGCATGGGCAATTGGGATTCCTACGAGCAGTACTTC
few TRBJ1-6 TRBV2 TRBD1 CASRMLTGGLSPLHF TGTGCCAGCAGGATGTTGACAGGGGGCCTTTCACCCCTCCACTTT
. TRBJ2-1 TRBV2 . CASSAPGFSSYNEQFF TGTGCCAGCAGTGCCCCGGGATTTAGCAGTTACAATGAGCAGTTCTTC
. TRBJ2-7 TRBV15 . CATSGDGTTSYEQYF TGTGCCACCAGCGGAGACGGAACTACCTCCTACGAGCAGTACTTC
. TRBJ2-7 TRBV11-2 . CASSLGQIYEQYF TGTGCCAGCAGCTTAGGGCAGATCTACGAGCAGTACTTC
. TRBJ2-5 TRBV4-1 TRBD2 CASSPATTSGETQYF TGCGCCAGCAGTCCTGCCACGACTAGCGGCGAGACCCAGTACTTC
. TRBJ2-5 TRBV7-9 . CASSRQSLFSRQETQYF TGTGCCAGCAGCCGACAGAGCCTCTTCTCCCGCCAAGAGACCCAGTACTTC
. TRBJ1-3 TRBV10-3 . CAIRDFMGSGNTIYF TGTGCCATCAGGGACTTTATGGGTTCTGGAAACACCATATATTTT
few TRBJ1-1 TRBV5-6 TRBD1 CASSSYRRTGTSSTEAFF TGTGCCAGCAGCTCTTATAGGAGGACAGGGACGTCGAGCACTGAAGCTTTCTTT
. TRBJ1-5 TRBV7-9 . CASSLGGVQPQHF TGTGCCAGCAGCTTAGGAGGGGTTCAGCCCCAGCATTTT
few TRBJ1-4 TRBV5-4 . CASSLAGTNEKLFF TGTGCCAGCAGCTTGGCGGGAACTAATGAAAAACTGTTTTTT
. TRBJ2-7 TRBV7-9 . CASSLASTYEQYF TGTGCCAGCAGCTTAGCCAGCACCTACGAGCAGTACTTC
. TRBJ1-2 TRBV25-1 . CASSEYRRMANYGYTF TGTGCCAGCAGTGAATATCGGCGGATGGCTAACTATGGCTACACCTTC
. TRBJ1-1 TRBV19 . CASSIVGEMNTEAFF TGTGCCAGTAGTATAGTTGGGGAAATGAACACTGAAGCTTTCTTT
once TRBJ1-3 TRBV7-9 TRBD1 CASSHPGQGLSTIYF TGTGCCAGCAGCCATCCGGGACAGGGGTTGTCCACCATATATTTT
. TRBJ2-7 TRBV6-5 TRBD1 CASSQTGGGEQYF TGTGCCAGCAGTCAAACAGGGGGCGGCGAGCAGTACTTC
. TRBJ2-7 TRBV6-5 TRBD2 CASSYGLAGVTEQYF TGTGCCAGCAGTTACGGGCTAGCGGGAGTAACCGAGCAGTACTTC
. TRBJ1-1 TRBV28 . CASSWRIRWLQESGDTEAFF TGTGCCAGCAGTTGGAGAATTCGATGGTTGCAAGAGTCGGGGGACACTGAAGCTTTCTTT